These T cell receptor beta chains were read from a single sample in a study of beta chain features in type 1 diabetes. Method: immunoSEQ multiplex PCR; TCRdb's copy keeps in-frame clones and lacks some. Here the sample spans 300,000 to 400,000 clones, roughly 14% being singletons. Sequenced sample: naive CD4+ T cells from blood. The receptors originated from a woman aged 18-29 years with type 1 diabetes. Each CDR3 is given with its conserved first and last residue. Each record gives: V gene, D gene, clone size, J gene, CDR3 protein, CDR3 DNA. A D gene is named only where the DNA matches it firmly. Not all rows give a size; the values are once, few, many and, for expanded clones, a class.

V: TRBV7-2; D: -; size: -; J: TRBJ1-1; CDR3: CASSLVRGTEAFF; DNA: TGTGCCAGCAGCTTAGTTAGGGGAACTGAAGCTTTCTTT
V: TRBV5-1; D: -; size: -; J: TRBJ2-5; CDR3: CASSLGQETQYF; DNA: TGCGCCAGCAGCCTCGGTCAAGAGACCCAGTACTTC
V: TRBV19; D: TRBD2; size: few; J: TRBJ2-7; CDR3: CASSTLAGGLYEQYF; DNA: TGTGCCAGTAGTACACTAGCGGGAGGGCTGTACGAGCAGTACTTC
V: TRBV7-6; D: TRBD2; size: few; J: TRBJ2-1; CDR3: CASSLETSGRYNEQFF; DNA: TGTGCCAGCAGCTTAGAGACTAGCGGAAGGTACAATGAGCAGTTCTTC
V: TRBV7-9; D: TRBD2; size: few; J: TRBJ2-1; CDR3: CATTGGTSYNEQFF; DNA: TGTGCCACCACGGGGGGAACCTCCTACAATGAGCAGTTCTTC
V: TRBV5-1; D: TRBD2; size: -; J: TRBJ2-7; CDR3: CASSSSSGSGSYEQYF; DNA: TGCGCCAGCAGCTCCTCTAGCGGGAGTGGGTCCTACGAGCAGTACTTC
V: TRBV4-3; D: -; size: few; J: TRBJ2-3; CDR3: CASSQRLGGPDDTQYF; DNA: TGCGCCAGCAGCCAGCGTTTGGGCGGGCCCGACGATACGCAGTATTTT
V: TRBV5-1; D: -; size: -; J: TRBJ2-1; CDR3: CASSLDRSSYNEQFF; DNA: TGCGCCAGCAGCTTGGACCGGAGCTCCTACAATGAGCAGTTCTTC
V: TRBV5-1; D: -; size: few; J: TRBJ2-7; CDR3: CASSPGAGRSYEQYF; DNA: TGCGCCAGCAGCCCTGGGGCGGGGCGAAGCTACGAGCAGTACTTC
V: TRBV15; D: TRBD2; size: few; J: TRBJ2-1; CDR3: CATSRVGPGLADLGSYNEQFF; DNA: TGTGCCACCAGCAGAGTGGGTCCAGGACTAGCGGACCTTGGCTCCTACAATGAGCAGTTCTTC
V: TRBV19; D: TRBD2; size: -; J: TRBJ2-1; CDR3: CASSDHGSSGSSYNEQFF; DNA: TGTGCCAGTAGCGATCATGGAAGTAGCGGGAGCTCCTACAATGAGCAGTTCTTC
V: TRBV19; D: TRBD2; size: -; J: TRBJ2-1; CDR3: CASSAYGTSGYNEQFF; DNA: TGTGCCAGTAGTGCCTACGGGACTAGCGGTTACAATGAGCAGTTCTTC
V: TRBV30; D: TRBD2; size: few; J: TRBJ2-1; CDR3: CAWSVYVTSGTHNEQFF; DNA: TGTGCCTGGAGTGTTTATGTGACTAGCGGAACCCACAATGAGCAGTTCTTC
V: TRBV4-3; D: TRBD2; size: few; J: TRBJ2-1; CDR3: CASSQEIEIAGVKFF; DNA: TGCGCCAGCAGCCAAGAAATTGAAATAGCGGGAGTAAAGTTCTTC
V: TRBV7-2; D: TRBD2; size: -; J: TRBJ2-4; CDR3: CASSLSGGTLAKNIQYF; DNA: TGTGCCAGCAGCTTATCGGGAGGGACCCTAGCCAAAAACATTCAGTACTTC
V: TRBV9; D: TRBD1; size: few; J: TRBJ2-6; CDR3: CASSVGQGASGANVLTF; DNA: TGTGCCAGCAGCGTAGGACAGGGGGCGTCGGGGGCCAACGTCCTGACTTTC
V: TRBV14; D: -; size: few; J: TRBJ2-1; CDR3: CASSQTAVRDPTRNEQFF; DNA: TGTGCCAGCAGCCAGACCGCAGTTCGGGATCCCACAAGGAATGAGCAGTTCTTC
V: TRBV5-6; D: -; size: -; J: TRBJ2-1; CDR3: CASSSTLSGNLYNEQFF; DNA: TGTGCCAGCAGCTCAACCCTGAGCGGCAATTTATACAATGAGCAGTTCTTC
V: TRBV11-2; D: TRBD2; size: -; J: TRBJ2-1; CDR3: CASSSGHNEQFF; DNA: TGTGCCAGCTCTAGCGGGCACAATGAGCAGTTCTTC
V: TRBV6-6; D: TRBD1; size: few; J: TRBJ1-2; CDR3: CASSSPATGVEGYTF; DNA: TGTGCCAGCAGTTCCCCCGCGACAGGGGTTGAAGGCTACACCTTC
V: TRBV5-4; D: -; size: -; J: TRBJ2-1; CDR3: CASSRPRYNEQFF; DNA: TGTGCCAGCAGCCGACCTAGGTACAATGAGCAGTTCTTC
V: TRBV21-1; D: -; size: -; J: TRBJ2-2; CDR3: CASRTGVSHTGELFF; DNA: TGTGCCAGCAGAACGGGAGTATCCCACACCGGGGAGCTGTTTTTT
V: TRBV29-1; D: -; size: -; J: TRBJ1-1; CDR3: CSTLAQDGTEAFF; DNA: TGCAGCACGTTAGCCCAAGACGGCACTGAAGCTTTCTTT
V: TRBV12-5; D: TRBD2; size: few; J: TRBJ2-1; CDR3: CASGLPSTSGNLNEQFF; DNA: TGTGCTAGTGGTCTCCCCTCGACTAGCGGGAATCTCAATGAGCAGTTCTTC
V: TRBV5-1; D: -; size: -; J: TRBJ2-1; CDR3: CASSPTLSSYNEQFF; DNA: TGCGCCAGCAGCCCGACATTGAGCTCCTACAATGAGCAGTTCTTC
V: TRBV5-1; D: -; size: -; J: TRBJ2-1; CDR3: CASSSIAVNEQFF; DNA: TGCGCCAGCAGCTCGATAGCGGTCAATGAGCAGTTCTTC
V: TRBV4-1; D: -; size: -; J: TRBJ2-7; CDR3: CASSRTEANSYEQYF; DNA: TGCGCCAGCAGCCGGACGGAGGCCAACTCCTACGAGCAGTACTTC
V: TRBV25-1; D: -; size: few; J: TRBJ1-2; CDR3: CASSMDINYGYTF; DNA: TGTGCCAGCAGTATGGACATAAACTATGGCTACACCTTC
V: TRBV30; D: -; size: -; J: TRBJ2-3; CDR3: CAWILGNAAGVGYF; DNA: TGTGCCTGGATCTTGGGCAACGCCGCAGGGGTAGGGTATTTT
V: TRBV5-4; D: TRBD1; size: few; J: TRBJ2-5; CDR3: CASSLDRPGQETQYF; DNA: TGTGCCAGCAGCCTGGACAGGCCCGGGCAAGAGACCCAGTACTTC
V: TRBV7-8; D: TRBD1; size: -; J: TRBJ2-5; CDR3: CASSLDRGRETQYF; DNA: TGTGCCAGCAGCTTAGACAGGGGACGAGAGACCCAGTACTTC